This T cell receptor (beta chain) derives from a study of T cells in tuberculosis (dated by TCRdb to 2016 to 2019). For the study in its entirety: To characterize T cells specific for the mycobacterial lipid antigen glucose monomycolate (GMM), the study used CD1B tetramers together with high-throughput TCR immunosequencing. Active tuberculosis patient PBMC were archived before or within 7 days of starting standard anti-tuberculosis treatment. With approximately ten people per group, a South African clinical cohort compared IGRA-negative adolescents, IGRA-positive adolescents with latent tuberculosis, and adults with active tuberculosis.

Points on this clone: Its antigen target is currently unknown. Base qualities are not recorded, but no much larger clone differs from it by a single base.

The full study reports these points: Which clinical samples got chosen depended on the availability of cryopreserved specimens, and the active tuberculosis cases were adults, whereas the controls were adolescents. Compared with IGRA-negative controls, TCR-alpha repertoires from active tuberculosis had smaller mean NN-distances to GMM-specific TCRs, which suggests clonal expansion of these TCRs. Shorter CDR3-alpha lengths in active tuberculosis patients partly drove the smaller NN-distances, and the TCR-beta difference was not statistically significant. A classifier using the diverse GMM-specific repertoire reached around 85% accuracy (AUROC around 0.9), compared with 70% to 75% accuracy using GEM motif frequencies.

Read against the paper, the sample's time point label means: new active TB diagnosis, blood taken before or within 7 days of starting treatment. The active tuberculosis patients were newly diagnosed, HIV-seronegative South African adults aged 18 years or older. Active tuberculosis was confirmed by positive sputum smear microscopy and/or positive M. tuberculosis culture. Immunosequencing of unsorted cryopreserved PBMC covered, on average, around 100,000 T cells per clinical donor. Clipping removes 3 bases from V and 1 base from J, with 11 as the unmatched junction base count. The CDR3 covers 17 residues, taking in both the cysteine and the phenylalanine. Solely the CDR3 DNA is kept, with 51 bases framed from the first base. CDR1 and CDR2 are read off the germline V gene as LGHNA and YSLEER. The immunoSEQ multiplex PCR assay was used to generate TCR libraries, with TCR-beta and/or TCR-alpha/delta assays applied to each sample. The amplified TCR libraries were sequenced on the Illumina high-throughput platform. As for how the authors treated the data: Clustering and dimensionality reduction relied on pairwise TCRdist distances among GMM-specific receptors from T cells that were either sorted ex vivo or expanded in vitro. Each clinical repertoire was assigned a mean NN-distance score, defined as the average TCRdist to the nearest 10% of tetramer-positive reference sequences. GEM TCR motif frequency was calculated as the fraction of unique TCRs that matched known GEM sequences by V/J usage and CDR3 length. Linear discriminant analysis with leave-one-out cross-validation, implemented in scikit-learn, was used to classify active tuberculosis. TCRdb holds this immuneACCESS table with in-frame rearrangements only. Some clones are missing; in checked studies, unresolved V genes explain under half, and the rest has no known cause. V and J calls and clone size follow that table, whereas D and trimming were derived from the DNA. The sample table records tens of thousands of clones; approximately 85% of these occur just once. The top ten clones comprise more than 13% of the sample.

This clonotype originated in an adult with tuberculosis. The sequences come from PBMCs, collected at tuberculosis diagnosis. The V and J genes are TRBV4-3 and TRBJ2-7, with 8 junctional bases fitting TRBD2. The nucleotides read TGCGCCAGCAGCCACCGAGGGTACAGCGGGGGTTCCTACGAGCAGTACTTC. The resulting protein is CASSHRGYSGGSYEQYF.